This section outlines one T cell receptor beta chain sequence together with its context. Sequenced by immunoSEQ multiplex PCR; TCRdb stores in-frame clones only, minus some. The sample yields 490,000 or so clones, around 85% seen once. This sample stems from a study of blood T cell repertoires in COVID-19. From germline, CDR1 is SGHRS and CDR2 YFSETQ. Trimming shortened V by 4 bases and J by 2 bases, and 9 bases separated the two germline ends. The CDR3 loop spans 14 amino acids. Individuals drawn from around 25 US areas were roughly 18 to 100 years old. Cohorts were assigned according to the clinical history that participants reported.

The sample comprised PBMCs or T cells enriched from blood (not recorded which). This chain connects TRBV5-1 to TRBJ2-2; D not certain. This clonotype was sampled from a woman aged 60-70 years who had recovered from COVID-19. For the CDR3, the DNA is TGCGCCAGCAGCCCCGGGTCCAACACCGGGGAGCTGTTTTTT. Protein: CASSPGSNTGELFF.